A selection of T cell receptor beta chains follows, all from one sample in a study of shared clonotypes between healthy human individuals. Measured with immunoSEQ multiplex PCR; TCRdb has only the in-frame clones, and not every one. In the table there are about 490,000 clones, around three quarters of which are singletons. Specimen: PBMCs. Receptor source: a woman in her thirties or forties in good health. Some clones in this sample may be carry-over from other donors' samples. Both conserved end residues are part of each CDR3.

>TRBV9|15
CASSVEGRPGHEQYF
>TRBV10-3|14
CAISEGAADTEAFF
>TRBV14|15
CASSQVQGWNYGYTF
>TRBV6-5|15
CASSYFTGNNEKLFF
>TRBV10-3|16
CAIKGWGRSSTDTQYF
>TRBV30|14
CAWSVRADFGEQYF
>TRBV10-2|16
CASKVKRDFYINEQFF
>TRBV7-3|15
CASSLSGTSGNEQFF
>TRBV19|14
CASTTYPNTGELFF
>TRBV5-1|14
CASSLVGTGDGYTF
>TRBV10-1|14
CASSTLNQADTQYF
>TRBV20-1|10
CSARKYGYTF
>TRBV27|16
CASSSYLAGGYNEQFF